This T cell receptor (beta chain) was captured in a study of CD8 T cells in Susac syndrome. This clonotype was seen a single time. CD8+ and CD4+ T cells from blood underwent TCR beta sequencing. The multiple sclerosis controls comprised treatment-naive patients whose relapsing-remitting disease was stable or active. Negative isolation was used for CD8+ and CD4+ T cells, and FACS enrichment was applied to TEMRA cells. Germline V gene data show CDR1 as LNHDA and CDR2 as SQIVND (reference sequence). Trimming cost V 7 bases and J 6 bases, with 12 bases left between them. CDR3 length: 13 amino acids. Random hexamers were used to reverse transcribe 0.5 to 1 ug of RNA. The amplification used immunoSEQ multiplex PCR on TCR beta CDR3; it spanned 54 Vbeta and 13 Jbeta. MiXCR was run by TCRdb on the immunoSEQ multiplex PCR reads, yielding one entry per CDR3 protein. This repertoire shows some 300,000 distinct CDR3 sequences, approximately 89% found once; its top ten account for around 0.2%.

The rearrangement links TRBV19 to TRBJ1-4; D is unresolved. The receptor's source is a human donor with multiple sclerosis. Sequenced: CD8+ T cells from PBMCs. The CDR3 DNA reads TGTGCCAGTACGCTGGTCGGGGATGAAAAACTGTTTTTT. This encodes CASTLVGDEKLFF.